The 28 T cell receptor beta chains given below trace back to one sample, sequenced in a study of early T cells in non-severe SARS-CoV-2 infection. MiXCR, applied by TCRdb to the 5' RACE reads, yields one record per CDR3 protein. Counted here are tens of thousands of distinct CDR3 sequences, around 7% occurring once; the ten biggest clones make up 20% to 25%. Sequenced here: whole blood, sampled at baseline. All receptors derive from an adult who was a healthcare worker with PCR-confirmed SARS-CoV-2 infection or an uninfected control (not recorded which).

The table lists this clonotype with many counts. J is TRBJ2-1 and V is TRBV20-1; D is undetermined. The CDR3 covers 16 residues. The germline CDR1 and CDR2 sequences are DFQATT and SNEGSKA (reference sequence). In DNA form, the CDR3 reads TGCAGCCTCAACCCTGGGTGGGCGGACTCCTACAATGAGCAGTTCTTC. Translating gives CSLNPGWADSYNEQFF.

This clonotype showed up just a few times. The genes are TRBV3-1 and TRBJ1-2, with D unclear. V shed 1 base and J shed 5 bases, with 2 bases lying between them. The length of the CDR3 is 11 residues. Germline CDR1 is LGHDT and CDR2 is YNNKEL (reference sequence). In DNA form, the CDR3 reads TGTGCCAGCAGCCAAGCTTATGGCTACACCTTC. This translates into CASSQAYGYTF.

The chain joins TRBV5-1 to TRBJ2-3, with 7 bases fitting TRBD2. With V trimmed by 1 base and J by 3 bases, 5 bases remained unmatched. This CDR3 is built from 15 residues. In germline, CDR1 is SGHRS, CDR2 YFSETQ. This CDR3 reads CASSLPAGVTDTQYF. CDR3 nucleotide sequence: TGCGCCAGCAGCTTGCCGGCGGGAGTAACAGATACGCAGTATTTT.

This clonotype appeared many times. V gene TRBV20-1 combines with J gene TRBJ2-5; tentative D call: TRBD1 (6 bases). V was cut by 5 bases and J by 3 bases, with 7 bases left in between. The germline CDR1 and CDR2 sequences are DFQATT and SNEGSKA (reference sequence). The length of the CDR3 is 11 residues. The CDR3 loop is CSAHREETQYF. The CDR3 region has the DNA TGCAGTGCTCACAGGGAAGAGACCCAGTACTTC.

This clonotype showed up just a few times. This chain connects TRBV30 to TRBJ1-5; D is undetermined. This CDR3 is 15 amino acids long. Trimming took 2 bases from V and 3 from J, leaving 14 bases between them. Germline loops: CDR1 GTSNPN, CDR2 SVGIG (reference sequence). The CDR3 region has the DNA TGTGCCTGGAGTTCCGGGCTAGGGTACAATCAGCCCCAGCATTTT. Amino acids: CAWSSGLGYNQPQHF. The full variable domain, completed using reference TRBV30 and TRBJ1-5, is SQTIHQWPATLVQPVGSPLSLECTVEGTSNPNLYWYRQAAGRGLQLLFYSVGIGQISSEVPQNLSASRPQDRQFILSSKKLLLSDSGFYLCAWSSGLGYNQPQHFGDGTRLSIL.

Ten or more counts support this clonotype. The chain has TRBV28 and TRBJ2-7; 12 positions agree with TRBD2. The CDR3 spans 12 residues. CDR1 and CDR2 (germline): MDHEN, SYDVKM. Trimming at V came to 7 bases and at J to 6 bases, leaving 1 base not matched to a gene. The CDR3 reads CASTSGRAEQYF. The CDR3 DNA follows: TGTGCCAGCACTAGCGGGAGGGCCGAGCAGTACTTC.

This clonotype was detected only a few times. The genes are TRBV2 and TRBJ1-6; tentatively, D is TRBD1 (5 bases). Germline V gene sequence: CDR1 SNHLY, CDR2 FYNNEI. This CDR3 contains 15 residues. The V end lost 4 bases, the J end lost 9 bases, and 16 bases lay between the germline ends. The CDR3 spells CASSVETALRSPLHF. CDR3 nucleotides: TGTGCCAGCAGTGTGGAGACAGCTTTACGTTCACCCCTCCACTTT.

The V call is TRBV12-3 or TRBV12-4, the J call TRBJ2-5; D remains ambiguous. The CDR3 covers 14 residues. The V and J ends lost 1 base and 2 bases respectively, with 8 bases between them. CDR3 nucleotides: TGTGCCAGCAGTTTAGGTACTCATCAAGAGACCCAGTACTTC. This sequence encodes CASSLGTHQETQYF.

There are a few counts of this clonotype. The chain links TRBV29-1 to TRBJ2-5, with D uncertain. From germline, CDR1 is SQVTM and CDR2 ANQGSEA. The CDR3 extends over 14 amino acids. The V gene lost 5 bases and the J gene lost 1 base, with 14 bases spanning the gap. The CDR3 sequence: CSVYGTAAQETQYF. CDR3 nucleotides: TGCAGCGTTTATGGTACGGCAGCCCAAGAGACCCAGTACTTC. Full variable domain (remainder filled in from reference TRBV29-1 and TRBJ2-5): SAVISQKPSRDICQRGTSLTIQCQVDSQVTMMFWYRQQPGQSLTLIATANQGSEATYESGFVIDKFPISRPNLTFSTLTVSNMSPEDSSIYLCSVYGTAAQETQYFGPGTRLLVL.

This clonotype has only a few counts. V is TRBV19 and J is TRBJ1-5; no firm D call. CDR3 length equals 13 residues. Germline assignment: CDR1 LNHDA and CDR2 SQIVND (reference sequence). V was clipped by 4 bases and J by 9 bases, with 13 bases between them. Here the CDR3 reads CASSNRVRGPQHF. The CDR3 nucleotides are TGTGCCAGTAGTAACCGGGTAAGAGGGCCCCAGCATTTT.

The CDR3 sequence: CASSLGTGEYEQYF. The CDR3 nucleotides are TGTGCCAGCAGCCTTGGGACAGGGGAATACGAGCAGTACTTC. The chain is built from TRBV12-3 or TRBV12-4 and TRBJ2-7; the match to TRBD1 covers 10 bases. The CDR3 is made up of 14 amino acids. The V gene end was trimmed by 6 bases and the J gene end by 4 bases; junction bases not matched to a gene: 6.

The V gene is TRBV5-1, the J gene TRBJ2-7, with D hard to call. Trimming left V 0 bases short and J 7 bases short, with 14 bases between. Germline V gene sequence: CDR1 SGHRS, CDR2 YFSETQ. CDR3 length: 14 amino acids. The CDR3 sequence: CASSLGQWPEEQYF. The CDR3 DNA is TGCGCCAGCAGCTTGGGGCAGTGGCCGGAGGAGCAGTACTTC.

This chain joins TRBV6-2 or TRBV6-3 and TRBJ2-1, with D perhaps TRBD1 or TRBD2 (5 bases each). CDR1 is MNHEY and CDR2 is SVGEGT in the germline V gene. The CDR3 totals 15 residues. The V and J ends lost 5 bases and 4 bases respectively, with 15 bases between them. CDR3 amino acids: CASSSLVGVYNEQFF. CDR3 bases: TGTGCCAGCAGTAGCCTAGTGGGGGTTTACAATGAGCAGTTCTTC.

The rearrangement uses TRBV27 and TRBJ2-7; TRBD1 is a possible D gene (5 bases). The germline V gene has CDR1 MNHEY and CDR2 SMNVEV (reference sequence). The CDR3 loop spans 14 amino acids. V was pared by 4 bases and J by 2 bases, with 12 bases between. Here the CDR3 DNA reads TGTGCCAGCAGTTCAAGTGTGGGGCCCTACGAGCAGTACTTC. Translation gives CASSSSVGPYEQYF.

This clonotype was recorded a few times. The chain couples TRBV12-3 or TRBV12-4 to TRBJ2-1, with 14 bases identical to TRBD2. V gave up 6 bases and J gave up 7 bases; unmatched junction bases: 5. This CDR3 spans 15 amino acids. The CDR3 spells CASRSGLAGVNEQFF. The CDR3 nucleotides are TGTGCCAGCAGATCGGGACTAGCGGGAGTGAATGAGCAGTTCTTC.

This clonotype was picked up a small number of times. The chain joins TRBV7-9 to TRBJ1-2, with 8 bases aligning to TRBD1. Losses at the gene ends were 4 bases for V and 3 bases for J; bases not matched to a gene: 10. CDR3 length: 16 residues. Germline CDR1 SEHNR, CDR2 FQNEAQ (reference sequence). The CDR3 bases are TGTGCCAGCAGCTCGGACAGGGTTTTGGCTGACTATGGCTACACCTTC. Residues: CASSSDRVLADYGYTF.

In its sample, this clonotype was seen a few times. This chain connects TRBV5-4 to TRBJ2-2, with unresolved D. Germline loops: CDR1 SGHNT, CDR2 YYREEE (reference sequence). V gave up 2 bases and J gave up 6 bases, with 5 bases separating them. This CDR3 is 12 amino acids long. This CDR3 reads CASSFRAGELFF. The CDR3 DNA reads TGTGCCAGCAGCTTTCGGGCCGGGGAGCTGTTTTTT.

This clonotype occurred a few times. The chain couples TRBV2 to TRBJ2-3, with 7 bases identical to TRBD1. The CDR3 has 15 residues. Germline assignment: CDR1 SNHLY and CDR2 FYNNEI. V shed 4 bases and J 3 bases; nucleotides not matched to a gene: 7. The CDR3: CASSGQGKITDTQYF. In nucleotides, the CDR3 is TGTGCCAGCAGTGGACAGGGAAAAATTACAGATACGCAGTATTTT.

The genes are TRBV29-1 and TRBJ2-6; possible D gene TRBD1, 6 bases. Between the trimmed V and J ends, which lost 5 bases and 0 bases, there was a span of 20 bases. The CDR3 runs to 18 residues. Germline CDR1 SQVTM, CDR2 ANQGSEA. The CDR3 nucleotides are TGCAGCGTTCCGGAGGAACAGGGAACCTCCTCTGGGGCCAACGTCCTGACTTTC. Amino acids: CSVPEEQGTSSGANVLTF.

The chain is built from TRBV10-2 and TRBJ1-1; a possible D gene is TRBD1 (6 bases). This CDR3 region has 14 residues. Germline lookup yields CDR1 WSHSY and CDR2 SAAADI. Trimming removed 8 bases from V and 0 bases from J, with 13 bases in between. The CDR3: CASLGAGMNTEAFF. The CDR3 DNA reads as TGCGCCAGCCTGGGGGCGGGAATGAACACTGAAGCTTTCTTT.

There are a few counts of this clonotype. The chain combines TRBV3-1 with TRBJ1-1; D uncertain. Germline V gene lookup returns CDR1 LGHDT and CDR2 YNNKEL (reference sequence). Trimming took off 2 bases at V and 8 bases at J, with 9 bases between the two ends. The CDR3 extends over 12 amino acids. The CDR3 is CASSQRRYEAFF. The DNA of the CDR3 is TGTGCCAGCAGCCAACGCCGTTACGAAGCTTTCTTT. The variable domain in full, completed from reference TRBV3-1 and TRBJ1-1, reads DTAVSQTPKYLVTQMGNDKSIKCEQNLGHDTMYWYKQDSKKFLKIMFSYNNKELIINETVPNRFSPKSPDKAHLNLHINSLELGDSAVYFCASSQRRYEAFFGQGTRLTVV.

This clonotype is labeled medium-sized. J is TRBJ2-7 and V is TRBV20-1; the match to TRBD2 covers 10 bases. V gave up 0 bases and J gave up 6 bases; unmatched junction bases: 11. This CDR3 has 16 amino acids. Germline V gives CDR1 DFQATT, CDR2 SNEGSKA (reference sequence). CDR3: CSARDFWIAGGSEQYF. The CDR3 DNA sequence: TGCAGTGCTAGAGATTTTTGGATAGCGGGAGGATCCGAGCAGTACTTC.

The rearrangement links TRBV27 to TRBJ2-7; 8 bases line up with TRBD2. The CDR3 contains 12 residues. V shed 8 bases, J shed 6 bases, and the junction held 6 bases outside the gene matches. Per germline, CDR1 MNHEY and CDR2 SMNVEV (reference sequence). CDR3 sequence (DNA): TGTGCCAGCGGGCGGGGGGCACGCGAGCAGTACTTC. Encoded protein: CASGRGAREQYF.

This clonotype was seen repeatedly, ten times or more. The CDR3 DNA is TGTGCCAGCAGCTTAGAGGCGGAGAATCAGCCCCAGCATTTT. Translation: CASSLEAENQPQHF. The J gene is TRBJ1-5, the V gene TRBV7-9; D remains unclear. The CDR3 is made up of 14 amino acids. V lost 1 base to trimming and J lost 4 bases, with 8 bases between them. Germline CDR1 and CDR2: SEHNR and FQNEAQ (reference sequence).

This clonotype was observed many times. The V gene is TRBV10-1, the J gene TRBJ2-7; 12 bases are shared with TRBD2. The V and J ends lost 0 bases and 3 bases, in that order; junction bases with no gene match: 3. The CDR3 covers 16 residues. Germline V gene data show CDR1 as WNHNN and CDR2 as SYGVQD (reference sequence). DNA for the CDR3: TGCGCCAGCAGTGAGTCTGGACTAGCGGGGAACTACGAGCAGTACTTC. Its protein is CASSESGLAGNYEQYF.

CDR3 DNA: TGTGCCAGCAGCTTACGTCAGAACACCGGGGAGCTGTTTTTT. Translation gives CASSLRQNTGELFF. The gene calls are TRBV7-9 and TRBJ2-2, with D uncertain. Trimming shortened V by 2 bases and J by 1 base, and 5 bases separated the two germline ends. The germline CDR1 and CDR2 sequences are SEHNR and FQNEAQ (reference sequence). CDR3 length: 14 residues.

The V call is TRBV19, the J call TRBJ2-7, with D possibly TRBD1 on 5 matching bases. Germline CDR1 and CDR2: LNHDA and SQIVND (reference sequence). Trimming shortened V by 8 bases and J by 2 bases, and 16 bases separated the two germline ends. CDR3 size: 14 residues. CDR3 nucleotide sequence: TGTGCCAGTGGAGTGGTTGTAGGGGCCTACGAGCAGTACTTC. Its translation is CASGVVVGAYEQYF.

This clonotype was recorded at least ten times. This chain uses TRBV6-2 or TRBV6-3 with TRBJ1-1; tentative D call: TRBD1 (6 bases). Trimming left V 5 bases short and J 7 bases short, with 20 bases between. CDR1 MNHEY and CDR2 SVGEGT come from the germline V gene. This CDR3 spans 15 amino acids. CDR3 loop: CASSAGQRGIGEAFF. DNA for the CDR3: TGTGCCAGCAGTGCGGGGCAGAGGGGGATCGGTGAAGCTTTCTTT.